Listed below are T cell receptor beta chains from one sample, sequenced in a study of blood T cell repertoires in COVID-19. Only in-frame clones appear in the TCRdb table, and some are missing; sequencing was by immunoSEQ multiplex PCR. The table lists about 39,000 clones, approximately 91% of them singletons. The sequenced sample consisted of peripheral blood. These receptors all stem from a man aged 45 to 65 with active COVID-19. Each CDR3 is given with its conserved first and last residue. Fields, in order: D gene, V gene, J gene, CDR3 protein, CDR3 DNA. A D gene is named only where the DNA matches it firmly.

TRBD1,TRBV2,TRBJ1-2,CASSESKRQGSYGYTF,TGTGCCAGCAGTGAGAGTAAGAGACAGGGGTCCTATGGCTACACCTTC
TRBD1,TRBV30,TRBJ2-7,CAWKRDRSRYEQYF,TGTGCCTGGAAGAGGGACAGGAGTCGGTACGAGCAGTACTTC
TRBD2,TRBV18,TRBJ2-2,CASSPPLADTGELFF,TGTGCCAGCTCACCACCCCTAGCGGACACCGGGGAGCTGTTTTTT
TRBD1,TRBV14,TRBJ2-4,CASSLRGQVNIQYF,TGTGCCAGCAGCCTAAGGGGGCAGGTAAACATTCAGTACTTC
-,TRBV2,TRBJ2-1,CASSEDLEPTSSYNEQFF,TGTGCCAGCAGTGAAGATCTCGAGCCTACCTCCTCCTACAATGAGCAGTTCTTC
TRBD2,TRBV4-1,TRBJ2-5,CASSPRSTSGRGETQYF,TGCGCCAGCAGCCCTCGATCGACTAGCGGGAGAGGGGAGACCCAGTACTTC
-,TRBV5-1,TRBJ2-5,CASSREQALTQYF,TGCGCCAGCAGTAGAGAACAGGCCCTGACCCAGTACTTC
TRBD1,TRBV3-1/TRBV3-2,TRBJ1-3,CASSQGRGPGNTIYF,TGTGCCAGCAGCCAAGGGAGGGGGCCTGGAAACACCATATATTTT
TRBD1,TRBV6-2/TRBV6-3,TRBJ1-5,CASSYYRGRSNQPQHF,TGTGCCAGCAGTTACTACAGGGGGCGAAGCAATCAGCCCCAGCATTTT
-,TRBV19,TRBJ2-7,CASSVIPNSYEQYF,TGTGCCAGTAGTGTAATACCTAACAGCTACGAGCAGTACTTC
-,TRBV7-9,TRBJ1-1,CASSLAQGGTEAFF,TGTGCCAGCAGCTTAGCGCAGGGAGGGACTGAAGCTTTCTTT
-,TRBV20-1,TRBJ2-1,CSADPRGEQFF,TGCAGTGCTGACCCTAGGGGCGAGCAGTTCTTC
TRBD1,TRBV19,TRBJ2-1,CASSTQGPLYNEQFF,TGTGCCAGTAGTACACAGGGGCCGCTCTACAATGAGCAGTTCTTC
TRBD1,TRBV5-1,TRBJ1-1,CASGLGQGAAFF,TGCGCCAGCGGTCTTGGACAGGGCGCGGCTTTCTTT
-,TRBV4-2,TRBJ1-2,CASSQDLNRYGYTF,TGTGCCAGCAGCCAAGATTTAAACAGATATGGCTACACCTTC
-,TRBV10-1,TRBJ2-1,CASSGPGVREQFF,TGCGCCAGCAGTGGACCAGGGGTTCGCGAGCAGTTCTTC
-,TRBV11-2,TRBJ2-7,CASSLDRNNEQYF,TGTGCCAGCAGCTTAGATCGCAACAACGAGCAGTACTTC
-,TRBV29-1,TRBJ2-3,CSADQRADTQYF,TGCAGTGCGGACCAGCGAGCGGATACGCAGTATTTT
-,TRBV20-1,TRBJ2-7,CSASEGGEQYF,TGCAGTGCTAGTGAGGGAGGCGAGCAGTACTTC
TRBD2,TRBV5-1,TRBJ2-3,CASSLATSGSLDTQYF,TGCGCCAGCAGCTTGGCGACTAGCGGGAGTCTAGATACGCAGTATTTT
TRBD2,TRBV7-8,TRBJ2-4,CASSWPGLAAVQYF,TGTGCCAGCAGCTGGCCGGGACTAGCGGCGGTTCAGTACTTC
TRBD1,TRBV19,TRBJ2-7,CASSIGAGGSYEQYF,TGTGCCAGTAGTATTGGGGCAGGGGGAAGCTACGAGCAGTACTTC